This record covers a single TCR beta chain. Its antigen remains unidentified. No quality values exist for individual bases; no much larger clone is one base distant. The data derive from a study of Ad26.COV2.S vaccination and SARS-CoV-2 variants (dated by TCRdb to 2020 to 2023). Notes on the research overall: Donors in the vaccine arm were drawn from COV1001, a phase I-IIa trial of Ad26.COV2.S in healthy adults that was multicentre, randomized, double-blind and placebo-controlled. TCRbeta repertoire sequencing served as the tool for gauging how specific and how broad the SARS-CoV-2-reactive T cell receptors were following Ad26.COV2.S vaccination. Blinding of investigators to trial group allocation was maintained during experiments and outcome assessment. Ad26.COV2.S was administered intramuscularly at a dose of 5x10^10 or 1x10^11 viral particles, either as one shot or as two shots given 56 days apart. Trial participants were randomized into five groups of five, in which low-dose or high-dose Ad26.COV2.S was given once or twice, or placebo was given on both occasions. The TCR-sequenced set comprised about 32 samples: about 19 Ad26.COV2.S vaccine recipients, 5 placebo recipients and 8 SARS-CoV-2 convalescent individuals. Broad study findings and their caveats: Non-spike TCR breadth was comparable between vaccine and placebo recipients, consistent with the vaccine containing only spike. Spike-specific TCR breadth was higher in Ad26.COV2.S recipients than in placebo recipients (P = 0.0014). According to the authors, total T cell responses may have been underestimated by the TCR breadth and depth analyses. The study was not powered to compare responses between vaccine doses or regimens. Substantial breadth of spike-specific CD8+ and CD4+ T cell responses was reported after vaccination.

Read against the paper, the sample's treatment or condition label means: some 20 received Ad26.COV2.S at low or high dose, single or two shots; about 5 received placebo; per-sample allocation not given. Repertoires of vaccine and placebo recipients were sequenced from samples taken on day 63 after the first injection. Cohort 1b enrolled around 23 adults aged 18-55 years at a single site in Boston, USA, between 29 July and 7 August 2020. Ad26.COV2.S consisted of a replication-incompetent adenovirus type 26 vector by which a prefusion-stabilized SARS-CoV-2 spike protein from the original Wuhan strain was expressed. TCRbeta CDR3 regions were sequenced with the immunoSEQ Assay. After extraction, genomic DNA underwent amplification by bias-controlled multiplex PCR, followed by high-throughput sequencing. The paper's data handling went like this. To quantify the absolute abundance of each unique TCRbeta CDR3 region, sequences were collapsed and filtered. T cell fraction was estimated by normalizing TCRbeta template counts to usable DNA, which was measured by amplifying reference genes present in all nucleated cells. Repertoire TCRs were annotated as SARS-CoV-2-specific by exact matching of V gene, CDR3 amino acid sequence and J gene to a known reactive TCR set. The reference SARS-CoV-2 TCR set was derived from MIRA and filtered for enrichment in COVID-19-positive ImmuneCODE repertoires, a step that removed public or cross-reactive TCRs. Using the MIRA antigens, annotated TCRs were further analysed by specific ORF or by position within an ORF. Breadth was defined as the number of annotated unique rearrangements divided by the total number of unique productive rearrangements, and depth was defined as the summed frequency of the annotated unique rearrangements. TCR breadth was compared between groups using two-sided Wilcoxon rank-sum tests. TCRdb carries this immuneACCESS record with in-frame sequences only. Its versions omit some clonotypes, under half of them owing to an unresolved V gene in the studies checked, with the rest unexplained. Clone size and the V and J calls come from that table; the DNA yielded D and trimming. Counted in this sample were about 350,000 clones; about 88% of them appeared once. The ten biggest clones cover roughly 6% of the sample.

V and J are truncated by 4 bases and 4 bases respectively, leaving an intervening sequence of 7 bases. The CDR3, cysteine through phenylalanine, is 11 amino acids long. Left in the record is the CDR3 DNA by itself, 33 bases read in frame from the first base. The germline V gene encodes CDR1 SQVTM and CDR2 ANQGSEA. Source: peripheral blood, taken in a trial of Ad26.COV2.S vaccine versus placebo. This clonotype originated in a person aged 18-65 years who received the Ad26.COV2.S COVID-19 vaccine or a placebo. Recombination linked TRBV29-1 to TRBJ1-2; the D gene lacks a confident call. The CDR3 in this case is CSVGAGYGYTF. The bases read TGCAGCGTTGGTGCCGGCTATGGCTACACCTTC.